The 27 T cell receptor beta chains reported below all come from one sample, sequenced in a study of graft-versus-host responses after intestinal transplantation (TCRdb year 2021). Library construction relied on the immunoSEQ multiplex PCR assay. Not all clones reach the TCRdb copy of this immuneACCESS table, which keeps in-frame sequences only. Checked studies attribute under half of the gap to unresolved V genes and leave the rest unexplained. Counted in this sample were 70,000 to 95,000 clones; around 90% of them appeared once. In total, the top ten clones hold over 0.1% of the sample. In light of the paper, this sample's time point label describes: cells obtained before transplantation from donor or recipient. Their specific antigens are unknown. This specimen consisted of unstimulated CD4+ T cells sorted from spleen or lymph node cells, obtained before intestinal transplant. These receptor sequences come from a human donor who received an intestinal transplant.

This chain uses TRBV7-2 with TRBJ2-3; maybe TRBD2 (5 bases). V was clipped by 7 bases and J by 1 base, with 12 bases between them. This CDR3 spans 14 amino acids. Germline CDR1 is SGHTA and CDR2 is FQGNSA. The CDR3 nucleotides read TGTGCCAGCATGCGGGTCAAAGGCACAGATACGCAGTATTTT. Its protein product is CASMRVKGTDTQYF.

V is TRBV5-5 and J is TRBJ1-1; 9 nucleotides agree with TRBD1. Losses at the gene ends were 4 bases for V and 6 bases for J; bases not matched to a gene: 10. The CDR3 spans 15 residues. Germline V gene sequence: CDR1 SGHKS, CDR2 YYEKEE (reference sequence). The CDR3 loop reads CASSPRTGVSPEAFF. In nucleotides, the CDR3 is TGTGCCAGCAGCCCCAGGACAGGGGTTAGTCCTGAAGCTTTCTTT.

The chain employs TRBV20-1 and TRBJ1-2; D ambiguous. CDR3 length: 11 amino acids. The V gene lost 0 bases and the J gene lost 6 bases, with 5 bases spanning the gap. Germline V CDR1 and CDR2: DFQATT, SNEGSKA (reference sequence). CDR3 coding DNA: TGCAGTGCTAGAGATCCCGATGGCTACACCTTC. Encoded protein: CSARDPDGYTF.

This clone occurred once. This chain joins TRBV4-2 and TRBJ2-7; TRBD1 agrees at 9 bases. This CDR3 has 18 amino acids. Germline-derived CDR1 and CDR2 are LGHNA and YNFKEQ. Trimming took 1 base from V and 3 from J; bases not matched to a gene: 13. The CDR3 here is CASSQGLKQGAWNYEQYF. CDR3 sequence (DNA): TGTGCCAGCAGCCAAGGACTAAAACAGGGGGCCTGGAACTACGAGCAGTACTTC.

The chain carries TRBV6-6 and TRBJ1-1; the D gene is possibly TRBD1 (6 bases). This CDR3 has 15 residues. V shed 0 bases and J shed 3 bases, with 11 bases lying between them. CDR1 MNHNY and CDR2 SVGAGI come from the germline V gene (reference sequence). CDR3 loop: CASSYSYTGYTEAFF. In DNA form, the CDR3 reads TGTGCCAGCAGTTACTCCTATACAGGGTACACTGAAGCTTTCTTT.

This clone was observed a few times. The rearrangement joins TRBV6-1 to TRBJ2-7; TRBD2 matches 12 bases. The V gene end was trimmed by 7 bases and the J gene end by 3 bases; junction bases not matched to a gene: 7. CDR3 length: 15 residues. Looked up from germline, CDR1 is MNHNS and CDR2 is SASEGT. CDR3 DNA sequence: TGTGCCAGCACCGTAGGACTAGCGGGGAACTACGAGCAGTACTTC. Amino acids: CASTVGLAGNYEQYF.

The V gene is TRBV7-3, the J gene TRBJ2-3; 8 positions agree with TRBD2. The CDR3 sequence is 18 residues long. From germline, CDR1 is SGHTA and CDR2 FQGTGA. V gave up 0 bases and J gave up 4 bases; unmatched junction bases: 12. CDR3 sequence: CASSLTSGSGLGPDTQYF. The CDR3 DNA reads as TGTGCCAGCAGCTTAACGTCGGGATCGGGACTAGGACCAGATACGCAGTATTTT.

V and J are TRBV7-2 and TRBJ1-5; possibly TRBD1 for D (5 bases). With 3 bases removed from V and 4 bases from J, the gap between germline ends came to 10 bases. Germline-derived CDR1 and CDR2 are SGHTA and FQGNSA. CDR3 length: 14 amino acids. This CDR3 reads CASSLRQRNQPQHF. The CDR3 DNA reads as TGTGCCAGCAGCTTGCGACAGAGAAATCAGCCCCAGCATTTT.

The chain recombines TRBV6-6 with TRBJ2-5, with 10 bases identical to TRBD2. The CDR3 is 16 residues long. Trimming at V came to 6 bases and at J to 5 bases, leaving 12 bases not matched to a gene. From germline, CDR1 is MNHNY and CDR2 SVGAGI (reference sequence). The CDR3 DNA follows: TGTGCCAGCAGACCAGTATTAGCGGGGGGCTGGGAGACCCAGTACTTC. Its translation is CASRPVLAGGWETQYF.

This clone was counted between two and nine times. CDR3 sequence: CSVQGVINTEAFF. The CDR3 DNA follows: TGCAGCGTACAGGGGGTGATAAACACTGAAGCTTTCTTT. The chain employs TRBV29-1 and TRBJ1-1, with TRBD1 matching 8 bases. CDR3 length: 13 amino acids. Germline V gene lookup returns CDR1 SQVTM and CDR2 ANQGSEA. V dropped 6 bases and J dropped 2; count of bases not matched to a gene: 5.

The chain is built from TRBV6-1 and TRBJ1-1; 8 bases fit TRBD1. V shed 4 bases, J shed 3 bases, and the junction held 4 bases outside the gene matches. This CDR3 is 14 amino acids long. Germline-derived CDR1 and CDR2 are MNHNS and SASEGT. CDR3 bases: TGTGCCAGCAGTGGGACAGGGTATGACACTGAAGCTTTCTTT. Translated: CASSGTGYDTEAFF.

This sequence joins TRBV19 and TRBJ1-2; 7 nucleotides align to TRBD1. Losses at the gene ends were 7 bases for V and 8 bases for J; bases not matched to a gene: 13. The CDR3 has 14 amino acids. CDR1 is LNHDA and CDR2 is SQIVND in the germline V gene (reference sequence). CDR3 protein: CASTEGQRFQGYTF. CDR3 DNA: TGTGCCAGTACCGAGGGACAGAGGTTTCAGGGCTACACCTTC.

This CDR3 reads CASSVIGDEQFF. Written as DNA, the CDR3 is TGTGCCAGCAGCGTAATCGGGGATGAGCAGTTCTTC. The V call is TRBV9, the J call TRBJ2-1; D might be TRBD2 (5 bases). Germline V gene sequence: CDR1 SGDLS, CDR2 YYNGEE. V shed 1 base and J shed 8 bases, with 7 bases lying between them. This CDR3 spans 12 amino acids.

J is TRBJ2-1 and V is TRBV20-1; the D gene is possibly TRBD2 (6 bases). Deletions cut 6 bases from V and 8 bases from J, with 11 bases between. Germline CDR1 is DFQATT and CDR2 is SNEGSKA (reference sequence). CDR3 length equals 11 residues. The CDR3 nucleotides read TGCAGTGCGCCCCGGAGGGATGAGCAGTTCTTC. It codes for CSAPRRDEQFF.

V is TRBV6-5 and J is TRBJ1-1, with a weak D call TRBD1 (5 bases). V shed 9 bases and J shed 6 bases, with 20 bases lying between them. The V gene's germline CDR1 is MNHEY and CDR2 SVGAGI. This CDR3 is built from 14 residues. The DNA for the CDR3 is TGTGCCAGTTCGGACTCCCTCGGGGGGGCTGAAGCTTTCTTT. Amino acid sequence: CASSDSLGGAEAFF.

The CDR3, as DNA: TGTGCCAGCTCACCCGGGTCCGGACAGCCCGAGCAGTACTTC. It specifies CASSPGSGQPEQYF. This chain uses TRBV18 with TRBJ2-7; tentative D call: TRBD1 (6 bases). This CDR3 has 14 amino acids. Germline CDR1 reads KGHSH; CDR2 reads LQKENI. V dropped 3 bases and J dropped 6 bases, with 15 bases sitting between them.

CDR3 DNA: TGTGCCAGCAGTCCGGAGGGGGCTCATAATTCACCCCTCCACTTT. It is translated as CASSPEGAHNSPLHF. This chain uses TRBV6-5 with TRBJ1-6; TRBD1 matches at 7 bases. Germline trimming cut 5 bases from V and 5 bases from J; bases unmatched to any gene: 6. The CDR3 runs to 15 residues. CDR1 and CDR2 from the germline V gene are MNHEY and SVGAGI.

The CDR3 DNA reads as TGTGCCAGCAGCGTACTGGGGGGCACTGAAGCTTTCTTT. Its translation is CASSVLGGTEAFF. This chain connects TRBV9 to TRBJ1-1; TRBD1 is a possible D gene (5 bases). Trimming took off 1 base at V and 4 bases at J, with 8 bases between the two ends. Germline V gene data show CDR1 as SGDLS and CDR2 as YYNGEE. The CDR3 has 13 amino acids.

The J gene is TRBJ1-5, the V gene TRBV2; the D gene is possibly TRBD1 (5 bases). CDR3 length: 13 residues. V lost 3 bases and J lost 9, with 12 bases in between. CDR1 and CDR2 (germline): SNHLY, FYNNEI. CDR3 DNA: TGTGCCAGCAGTGATGGGGGGATCCGGCCCCAGCATTTT. It translates to CASSDGGIRPQHF.

The chain joins TRBV7-9 to TRBJ1-3; 9 nucleotides line up with TRBD1. With V trimmed by 8 bases and J by 4 bases, 0 bases remained unmatched. Germline CDR1 reads SEHNR; CDR2 reads FQNEAQ (reference sequence). CDR3 size: 12 residues. DNA for the CDR3: TGTGCCAGCGGACAGGGGGGAAACACCATATATTTT. As protein: CASGQGGNTIYF.

The J gene is TRBJ2-3, the V gene TRBV7-8, with a tentative D call TRBD2 (6 bases). Germline V gene lookup returns CDR1 SGHVS and CDR2 FQNEAQ. The CDR3 covers 12 residues. V was shortened by 5 bases and J by 9 bases, with 12 bases between the two germline ends. The CDR3 DNA sequence: TGTGCCAGCAGCATCGGGAGAGAGACGCAGTATTTT. Translation: CASSIGRETQYF.

The rearrangement joins TRBV5-1 to TRBJ1-1; D unclear. V was shortened by 5 bases and J by 1 base, with 9 bases between the two germline ends. CDR1 and CDR2 from the germline V gene are SGHRS and YFSETQ. The CDR3 sequence is 13 residues long. CDR3 bases: TGCGCCAGCAGTAACCCAGAGAACACTGAAGCTTTCTTT. Protein: CASSNPENTEAFF.

Here the CDR3 DNA reads TGTGCCAGCAGCAAAGGGCCGGGGCGGGAAAAACACCAAGAGACCCAGTACTTC. Protein product: CASSKGPGREKHQETQYF. The rearrangement joins TRBV21-1 to TRBJ2-5; TRBD2 is the table's D call, not checked against the DNA. TRBV21-1 is classified as a pseudogene. The CDR3 is 18 residues long.

The genes are TRBV13 and TRBJ2-2; D uncertain. The CDR3 totals 16 residues. CDR1 and CDR2 (germline): PRHDT, FYEKMQ (reference sequence). Between the trimmed V and J ends, which lost 5 bases and 4 bases, there was a span of 17 bases. The CDR3 DNA follows: TGTGCCAGCAGCGTTAAGACTGGCCGTGGCACCGGGGAGCTGTTTTTT. This sequence encodes CASSVKTGRGTGELFF.

The chain carries TRBV29-1 and TRBJ2-7; D ambiguous. V was trimmed by 3 bases and J by 6 bases, leaving 6 bases between them. The CDR3 extends over 10 amino acids. Germline V gene lookup returns CDR1 SQVTM and CDR2 ANQGSEA. CDR3 protein: CSVDECEQYF. In DNA, the CDR3 is TGCAGCGTTGATGAGTGCGAGCAGTACTTC.

The chain employs TRBV6-1 and TRBJ2-5, with a possible D match to TRBD1 (5 bases). CDR3 size: 15 residues. The germline gives CDR1 MNHNS, CDR2 SASEGT. V dropped 3 bases and J dropped 5 bases, with 16 bases sitting between them. The CDR3 loop is CASSDRVLGQETQYF. The CDR3 nucleotides read TGTGCCAGCAGTGATCGGGTATTGGGGCAGGAGACCCAGTACTTC.

The rearrangement joins TRBV6-5 to TRBJ2-7, with D unclear. V dropped 0 bases and J dropped 6 bases, with 12 bases sitting between them. This CDR3 is built from 14 residues. The germline CDR1 and CDR2 sequences are MNHEY and SVGAGI. For the CDR3, the DNA is TGTGCCAGCAGTTACTCTTCCAGGTCGGCCGAGCAGTACTTC. This translates into CASSYSSRSAEQYF.